Here is one T cell receptor (beta chain) with its context. Under the authors' procedure: Amplification of reference gene primers was used by the study to estimate nucleated cell counts. The assay was immunoSEQ multiplex PCR, and TCRdb's table has in-frame clones only and misses some. The V and J calls and clone size come from that table; D and trimming were worked out from the DNA. The sample has about 190,000 clones, around nine tenths seen once; the top ten hold 5% to 8%. These data come from a study of blood T cell repertoires in COVID-19. Study-wide context: PBMCs, B-cell-depleted T cells, or T cells were the source of the cDNA or gDNA that made up the material.

V lost 2 bases and J 0 bases, leaving 11 bases between the germline ends. CDR1 and CDR2 (germline): MNHEY, SVGAGI. The CDR3 length is 15 residues. The genes are TRBV6-5 and TRBJ2-7, with a tentative D call TRBD1 (5 bases). Specimen: peripheral blood. The receptor's source is a woman in her forties who had recovered from COVID-19. The chain's CDR3 is CASSYGRQTSYEQYF. CDR3 nucleotide sequence: TGTGCCAGCAGTTACGGCCGACAGACCTCCTACGAGCAGTACTTC.